The 21 T cell receptor beta chains in this list originate from one sample, sequenced in a study of blood T cell repertoires in COVID-19. This table comes from immunoSEQ multiplex PCR, and its TCRdb copy is limited to in-frame clones, with some not included. The profile shows over 150,000 clones, approximately 81% of them singletons. The material sequenced was peripheral blood. All receptors derive from a man aged 40-49 years with acute or convalescent COVID-19.

The chain combines TRBV7-2 with TRBJ1-2, with 8 positions matching TRBD1. Looked up from germline, CDR1 is SGHTA and CDR2 is FQGNSA. The CDR3 has 16 amino acids. Trimming at V came to 3 bases and at J to 8 bases, leaving 14 bases not matched to a gene. CDR3 residues: CASSLTGANSEGGYTF. In DNA, the CDR3 is TGTGCCAGCAGCTTGACAGGGGCCAACTCGGAGGGCGGCTACACCTTC. The full variable domain, its missing parts supplied by reference TRBV7-2 and TRBJ1-2, is GAGVSQSPSNKVTEKGKDVELRCDPISGHTALYWYRQSLGQGLEFLIYFQGNSAPDKSGLPSDRFSAERTGGSVSTLTIQRTQQEDSAVYLCASSLTGANSEGGYTFGSGTRLTVV.

The CDR3 region has the DNA TGTGCCAGTAGTATGGGACAGATAAATGAAAAACTGTTTTTT. Protein sequence: CASSMGQINEKLFF. The chain carries TRBV19 and TRBJ1-4; TRBD1 matches 7 bases. Germline loops: CDR1 LNHDA, CDR2 SQIVND (reference sequence). Germline trimming cut 3 bases from V and 5 bases from J; bases unmatched to any gene: 3. This CDR3 spans 14 amino acids.

This clone occurred once. The chain joins TRBV5-6 to TRBJ1-2; 8 nucleotides match TRBD1. The CDR3 spans 14 residues. Germline assignment: CDR1 SGHDT and CDR2 YYEEEE. The J segment lost 4 bases and the V segment lost 3 bases, leaving 5 bases of the junction unmatched. Here the CDR3 reads CASSSLQGAYGYTF. The CDR3 DNA reads TGTGCCAGCAGCTCCCTGCAGGGGGCCTATGGCTACACCTTC. The complete variable domain, with remaining parts taken from reference TRBV5-6 and TRBJ1-2, reads DAGVTQSPTHLIKTRGQQVTLRCSPKSGHDTVSWYQQALGQGPQFIFQYYEEEERQRGNFPDRFSGHQFPNYSSELNVNALLLGDSALYLCASSSLQGAYGYTFGSGTRLTVV.

This chain links TRBV27 with TRBJ1-1; TRBD1 might be the D (6 bases). Trimming pared 6 bases from V and 3 bases from J, leaving 23 bases between. CDR1 is MNHEY and CDR2 is SMNVEV in the germline V gene (reference sequence). The CDR3 loop spans 17 amino acids. In DNA form, the CDR3 reads TGTGCCAGCAGGGGAACCGGGACATGGACTTGGGACACTGAAGCTTTCTTT. Translating it yields CASRGTGTWTWDTEAFF.

The chain uses TRBV7-3 and TRBJ2-1; TRBD2 agrees at 7 bases. The junction had 7 bases not matched to a gene; V was cut back by 5 bases and J by 3 bases. Germline V gene data show CDR1 as SGHTA and CDR2 as FQGTGA. This CDR3 spans 15 amino acids. CDR3 in DNA: TGTGCCAGCAGCGTTACCGGGACTAACTACAATGAGCAGTTCTTC. The encoded protein is CASSVTGTNYNEQFF.

The V and J genes are TRBV19 and TRBJ1-1; 7 positions agree with TRBD1. The CDR3 consists of 14 residues. J lost 2 bases, V lost 5 bases, and 5 bases had no gene match. In germline, CDR1 is LNHDA, CDR2 SQIVND (reference sequence). The CDR3 loop is CASSPTGTNTEAFF. The DNA for the CDR3 is TGTGCCAGTAGTCCGACAGGGACTAACACTGAAGCTTTCTTT.

The chain couples TRBV7-2 to TRBJ2-4; TRBD2 matches at 8 bases. The CDR3 covers 14 residues. V shed 3 bases, J shed 8 bases, and the junction held 6 bases outside the gene matches. Germline CDR1 is SGHTA and CDR2 is FQGNSA. The CDR3 loop is CASSLRSGVDIQYF. The CDR3 DNA reads TGTGCCAGCAGCTTGCGTAGCGGGGTGGACATTCAGTACTTC.

The V and J genes are TRBV5-4 and TRBJ1-1; no definite D call. Trimming pared 9 bases from V and 11 bases from J, leaving 23 bases between. In germline, CDR1 is SGHNT, CDR2 YYREEE (reference sequence). CDR3 length: 13 residues. CDR3 region: CATTTAIGREAFF. The CDR3 nucleotides read TGTGCCACCACGACCGCTATAGGGAGGGAGGCTTTCTTT.

The CDR3 here is CAWRNAGVDYGYTF. The CDR3, as DNA: TGTGCCTGGAGGAACGCAGGTGTTGACTATGGCTACACCTTC. The J gene is TRBJ1-2, the V gene TRBV30; D is unresolved. The V gene's germline CDR1 is GTSNPN and CDR2 SVGIG (reference sequence). The V and J ends lost 3 bases and 3 bases respectively, with 14 bases between them. This CDR3 has 14 amino acids.

This clone was observed a few times. The chain has TRBV7-2 and TRBJ1-4; weak D call: TRBD1 (6 bases). Trimming pared 4 bases from V and 7 bases from J, leaving 13 bases between. CDR3 length: 14 amino acids. CDR1 is SGHTA and CDR2 is FQGNSA in the germline V gene. This chain's CDR3 is CASSSTGFGEKLFF. DNA for the CDR3: TGTGCCAGCAGCTCGACAGGATTTGGTGAAAAACTGTTTTTT. Looking up the rest from reference TRBV7-2 and TRBJ1-4 gives the full variable domain: GAGVSQSPSNKVTEKGKDVELRCDPISGHTALYWYRQSLGQGLEFLIYFQGNSAPDKSGLPSDRFSAERTGGSVSTLTIQRTQQEDSAVYLCASSSTGFGEKLFFGSGTQLSVL.

The rearrangement uses TRBV10-3 and TRBJ1-1; D is possibly TRBD1 (5 bases). This CDR3 region has 14 residues. CDR1 is ENHRY and CDR2 is SYGVKD in the germline V gene. V was pared by 6 bases and J by 7 bases, with 18 bases between. The CDR3 DNA reads TGTGCCATCAGAGGGGACTCATTTGTTGGTGAAGCTTTCTTT. It yields the protein CAIRGDSFVGEAFF.

V and J are TRBV10-3 and TRBJ1-2; 10 bases are shared with TRBD1. Germline V gene sequence: CDR1 ENHRY, CDR2 SYGVKD. CDR3 size: 16 residues. Trimming cost V 1 base and J 4 bases; bases outside gene matches: 6. The DNA for the CDR3 is TGTGCCATCAGTGAGTTTTCCGGGACAGGGGTCTATGGCTACACCTTC. Translating gives CAISEFSGTGVYGYTF.

This chain connects TRBV7-2 to TRBJ1-3, with D unclear. Germline V gene lookup returns CDR1 SGHTA and CDR2 FQGNSA. Trimming cost V 1 base and J 2 bases, with 15 bases left between them. This CDR3 comprises 17 residues. The CDR3 DNA is TGTGCCAGCAGCTTAGATACAGCTGGATCTGCTGGAAACACCATATATTTT. Protein: CASSLDTAGSAGNTIYF.

The chain uses TRBV5-1 and TRBJ1-1; no clear D. Germline V gives CDR1 SGHRS, CDR2 YFSETQ. CDR3 size: 15 residues. V was cut by 1 base and J by 4 bases, with 14 bases left in between. CDR3 region: CASSLFGQRATEAFF. In nucleotides, the CDR3 is TGCGCCAGCAGCTTGTTTGGGCAGCGGGCCACTGAAGCTTTCTTT.

The chain is built from TRBV5-1 and TRBJ2-2; possible D gene TRBD1, 6 bases. Trimming removed 0 bases at V and 4 bases at J, with 16 bases between. The CDR3 has 17 residues. Germline V lookup: CDR1 SGHRS, CDR2 YFSETQ. Here the CDR3 reads CASSLDAQGGGTGELFF. The CDR3 DNA reads as TGCGCCAGCAGCTTGGACGCACAGGGTGGTGGCACCGGGGAGCTGTTTTTT.

V usage is TRBV9 and J usage is TRBJ2-7; tentatively, D is TRBD1 (6 bases). Germline V gives CDR1 SGDLS, CDR2 YYNGEE. Trimming stripped 0 bases from V and 3 bases from J, with 10 bases between. The CDR3 has 14 amino acids. CDR3 region: CASSVDGTSYEQYF. The CDR3 DNA is TGTGCCAGCAGCGTAGACGGGACAAGCTACGAGCAGTACTTC. Together with reference TRBV9 and TRBJ2-7, the CDR3 gives the full variable domain: DSGVTQTPKHLITATGQRVTLRCSPRSGDLSVYWYQQSLDQGLQFLIQYYNGEERAKGNILERFSAQQFPDLHSELNLSSLELGDSALYFCASSVDGTSYEQYFGPGTRLTVT.

This chain links TRBV7-9 with TRBJ2-1, with TRBD1 matching 11 bases. V shed 5 bases and J 4 bases; nucleotides not matched to a gene: 4. Germline CDR1 and CDR2: SEHNR and FQNEAQ (reference sequence). This CDR3 is 15 amino acids long. The CDR3 DNA reads as TGTGCCAGCAGCCCCGGGACAGGGGGGTACAATGAGCAGTTCTTC. Its protein product is CASSPGTGGYNEQFF.

This chain uses TRBV6-2 or TRBV6-3 with TRBJ1-1, with a weak D call TRBD1 (6 bases). The CDR3 has 16 residues. Germline V gene data show CDR1 as MNHEY and CDR2 as SVGEGT. The V end lost 0 bases, the J end lost 4 bases, and 15 bases lay between the germline ends. The CDR3 sequence: CASSYSRVRGATEAFF. The CDR3 DNA sequence: TGTGCCAGCAGTTACTCGAGGGTGCGGGGGGCCACTGAAGCTTTCTTT.

The J gene is TRBJ2-3, the V gene TRBV2, with 7 bases aligning to TRBD1. This CDR3 spans 15 amino acids. The V gene's germline CDR1 is SNHLY and CDR2 FYNNEI. The trim removed 7 bases at V and 2 bases at J, leaving 9 bases unmatched. The CDR3 DNA reads as TGTGCCAGCATGTTAACAGGGGCGGACACAGATACGCAGTATTTT. This gives the protein CASMLTGADTDTQYF.

The table lists this clone with a count of one. The CDR3 DNA reads TGTGCCAGCAGTTTCGTTGGCACTAATGAAAAACTGTTTTTT. Encoded protein: CASSFVGTNEKLFF. The chain carries TRBV6-5 and TRBJ1-4; no clear D gene. Germline V gives CDR1 MNHEY, CDR2 SVGAGI. V lost 4 bases to trimming and J lost 2 bases, with 8 bases between them. The CDR3 is 14 amino acids.

The V gene is TRBV29-1, the J gene TRBJ1-2; 12 bases map to TRBD1. Germline V gene data show CDR1 as SQVTM and CDR2 as ANQGSEA. CDR3 length: 15 amino acids. The J segment lost 3 bases and the V segment lost 3 bases, leaving 5 bases of the junction unmatched. CDR3 nucleotide sequence: TGCAGCGTTGATTCGGGACAGGGGGCATACTATGGCTACACCTTC. Protein product: CSVDSGQGAYYGYTF.